This TCR beta chain originates from a study of regulatory T cells in long-lasting Graves disease. This clonotype was seen repeatedly, ten times or more. Sample time point: newly diagnosed GD, antithyroid drugs for less than 3 months. RNA extracted from PBMCs served as the sequencing template. Germline values: CDR1 KGHDR, CDR2 SFDVKD. CDR3 size: 17 residues. V was pared by 2 bases and J by 8 bases, with 12 bases of the junction left unmatched. Sequencing libraries for TCR beta were prepared with iRepertoire HTBI primers and Arm-PCR of CDR3 regions. MiXCR was run by TCRdb on the multiplex PCR reads, yielding one entry per CDR3 protein. There are about 400,000 distinct CDR3 sequences in the sample; about 15% occur only once, and about 8.2% lies in the top ten. These sequences were also reported in another study, on T cells in Graves' hyperthyroidism and ophthalmopathy.

The sequence was obtained from a woman in her 40s with Graves disease. The chain is built from TRBV24-1 and TRBJ2-1, with TRBD1 matching 9 bases. This specimen consisted of peripheral blood mononuclear cells (PBMCs), obtained at new diagnosis, from a patient treated with antithyroid drugs. CDR3 sequence reads: CATSDYGQGQIIDEQFF. The CDR3, as DNA: TGTGCCACCAGTGATTACGGACAGGGGCAGATTATCGATGAGCAGTTCTTC.